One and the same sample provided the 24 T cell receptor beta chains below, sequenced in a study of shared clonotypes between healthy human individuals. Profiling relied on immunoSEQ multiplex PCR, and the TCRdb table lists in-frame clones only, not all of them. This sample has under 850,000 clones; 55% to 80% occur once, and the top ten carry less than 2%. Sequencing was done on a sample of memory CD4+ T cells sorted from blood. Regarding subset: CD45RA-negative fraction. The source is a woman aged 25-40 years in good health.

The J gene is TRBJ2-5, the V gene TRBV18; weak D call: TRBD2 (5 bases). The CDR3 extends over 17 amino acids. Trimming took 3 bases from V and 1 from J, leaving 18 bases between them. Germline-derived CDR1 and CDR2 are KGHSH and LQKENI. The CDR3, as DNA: TGTGCCAGCTCACCTACACCCCGGGATAGCGCCCAAGAGACCCAGTACTTC. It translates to CASSPTPRDSAQETQYF.

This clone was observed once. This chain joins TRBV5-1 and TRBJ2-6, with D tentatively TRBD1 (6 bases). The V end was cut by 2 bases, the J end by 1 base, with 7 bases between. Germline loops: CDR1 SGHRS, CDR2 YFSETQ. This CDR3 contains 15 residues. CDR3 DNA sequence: TGCGCCAGCAGCTTTCAGGGGTCTGGGGCCAACGTCCTGACTTTC. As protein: CASSFQGSGANVLTF.

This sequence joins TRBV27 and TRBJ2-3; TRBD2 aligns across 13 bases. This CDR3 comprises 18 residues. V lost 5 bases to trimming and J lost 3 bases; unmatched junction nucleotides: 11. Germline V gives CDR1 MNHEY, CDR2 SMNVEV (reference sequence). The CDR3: CASSRLAGGGRSTDTQYF. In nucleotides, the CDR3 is TGTGCCAGCAGTAGACTAGCGGGAGGTGGCCGGTCAACAGATACGCAGTATTTT.

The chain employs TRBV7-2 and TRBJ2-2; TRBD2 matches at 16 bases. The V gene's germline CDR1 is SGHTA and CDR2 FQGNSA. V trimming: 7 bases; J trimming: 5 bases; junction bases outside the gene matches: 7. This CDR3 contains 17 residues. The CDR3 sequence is CASTTGLAGGWTGELFF. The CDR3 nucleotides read TGTGCCAGCACCACGGGACTAGCGGGAGGGTGGACCGGGGAGCTGTTTTTT. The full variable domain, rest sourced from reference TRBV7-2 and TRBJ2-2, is GAGVSQSPSNKVTEKGKDVELRCDPISGHTALYWYRQSLGQGLEFLIYFQGNSAPDKSGLPSDRFSAERTGGSVSTLTIQRTQQEDSAVYLCASTTGLAGGWTGELFFGEGSRLTVL.

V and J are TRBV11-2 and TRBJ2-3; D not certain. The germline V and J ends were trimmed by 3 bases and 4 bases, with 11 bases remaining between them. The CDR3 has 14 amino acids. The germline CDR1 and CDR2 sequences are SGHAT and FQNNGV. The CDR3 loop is CASSFQRPPDTQYF. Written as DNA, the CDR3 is TGTGCCAGCAGCTTCCAGCGACCCCCAGATACGCAGTATTTT.

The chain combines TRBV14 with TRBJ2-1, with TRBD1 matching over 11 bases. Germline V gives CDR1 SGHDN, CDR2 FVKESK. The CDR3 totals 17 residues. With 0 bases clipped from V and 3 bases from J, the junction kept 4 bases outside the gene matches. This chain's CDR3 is CASSQDFGTGGYNEQFF. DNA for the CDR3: TGTGCCAGCAGCCAAGATTTTGGGACAGGGGGCTACAATGAGCAGTTCTTC.

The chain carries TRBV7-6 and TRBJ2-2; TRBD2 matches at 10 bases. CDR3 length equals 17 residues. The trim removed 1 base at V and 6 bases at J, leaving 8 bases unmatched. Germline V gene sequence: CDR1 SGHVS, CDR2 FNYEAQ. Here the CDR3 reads CASSLEAPSGSPGELFF. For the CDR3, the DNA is TGTGCCAGCAGCTTAGAAGCCCCTAGCGGGAGCCCCGGGGAGCTGTTTTTT.

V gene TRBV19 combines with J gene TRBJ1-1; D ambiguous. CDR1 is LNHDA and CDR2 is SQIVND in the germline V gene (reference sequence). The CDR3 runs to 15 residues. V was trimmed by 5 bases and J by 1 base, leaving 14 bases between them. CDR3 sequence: CASSVIGPSNTEAFF. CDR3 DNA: TGTGCCAGTAGTGTTATCGGACCTTCGAACACTGAAGCTTTCTTT.

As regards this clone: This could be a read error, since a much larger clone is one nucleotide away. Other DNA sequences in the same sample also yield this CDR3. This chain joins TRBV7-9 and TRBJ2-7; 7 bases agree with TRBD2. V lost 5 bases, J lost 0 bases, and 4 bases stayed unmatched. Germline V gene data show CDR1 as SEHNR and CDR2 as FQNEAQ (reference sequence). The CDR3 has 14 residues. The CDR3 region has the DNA TGTGCCAGCAGCCCACAGCGGGACTCCTACGAGCAGTACTTC. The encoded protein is CASSPQRDSYEQYF.

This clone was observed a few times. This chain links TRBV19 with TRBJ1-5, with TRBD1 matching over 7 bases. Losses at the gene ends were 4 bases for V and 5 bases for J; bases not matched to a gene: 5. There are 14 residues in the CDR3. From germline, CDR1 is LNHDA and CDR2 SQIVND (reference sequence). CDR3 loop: CASSKGQWDQPQHF. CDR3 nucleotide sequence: TGTGCCAGTAGTAAGGGACAGTGGGATCAGCCCCAGCATTTT.

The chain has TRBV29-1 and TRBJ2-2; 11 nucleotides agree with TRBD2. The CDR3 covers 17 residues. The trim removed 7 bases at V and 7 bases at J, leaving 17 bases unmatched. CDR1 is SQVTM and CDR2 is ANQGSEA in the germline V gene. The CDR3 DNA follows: TGCAGCGCAGCCTACCGACTAGCGGGGAAGGTTAGCGGGGAGCTGTTTTTT. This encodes CSAAYRLAGKVSGELFF.

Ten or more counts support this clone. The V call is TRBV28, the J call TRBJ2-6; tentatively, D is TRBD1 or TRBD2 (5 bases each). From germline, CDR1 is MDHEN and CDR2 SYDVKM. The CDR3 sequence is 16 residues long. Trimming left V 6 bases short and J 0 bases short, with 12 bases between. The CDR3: CASRRGGFSGANVLTF. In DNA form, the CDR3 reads TGTGCCAGCAGGAGGGGCGGGTTCTCTGGGGCCAACGTCCTGACTTTC.

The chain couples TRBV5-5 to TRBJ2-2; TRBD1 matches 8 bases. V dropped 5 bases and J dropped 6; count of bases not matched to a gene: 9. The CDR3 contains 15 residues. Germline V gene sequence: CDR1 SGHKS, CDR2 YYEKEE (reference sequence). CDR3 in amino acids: CASRPDRVGSGELFF. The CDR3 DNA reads TGTGCCAGCAGACCGGACAGGGTTGGTTCCGGGGAGCTGTTTTTT.

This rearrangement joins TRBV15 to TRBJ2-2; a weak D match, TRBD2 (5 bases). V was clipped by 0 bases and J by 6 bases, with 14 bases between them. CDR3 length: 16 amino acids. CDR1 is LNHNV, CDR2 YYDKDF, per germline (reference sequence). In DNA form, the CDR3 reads TGTGCCACCAGCAGAGATTTCGGGGTTCTGTCCGGGGAGCTGTTTTTT. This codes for CATSRDFGVLSGELFF. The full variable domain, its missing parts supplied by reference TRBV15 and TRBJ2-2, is DAMVIQNPRYQVTQFGKPVTLSCSQTLNHNVMYWYQQKSSQAPKLLFHYYDKDFNNEADTPDNFQSRRPNTSFCFLDIRSPGLGDTAMYLCATSRDFGVLSGELFFGEGSRLTVL.

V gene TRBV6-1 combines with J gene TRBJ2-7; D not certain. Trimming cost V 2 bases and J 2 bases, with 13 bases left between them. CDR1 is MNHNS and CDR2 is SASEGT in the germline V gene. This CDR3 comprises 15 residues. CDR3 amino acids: CASSESTVRTYEQYF. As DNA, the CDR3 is TGTGCCAGCAGTGAATCCACAGTAAGGACCTACGAGCAGTACTTC.

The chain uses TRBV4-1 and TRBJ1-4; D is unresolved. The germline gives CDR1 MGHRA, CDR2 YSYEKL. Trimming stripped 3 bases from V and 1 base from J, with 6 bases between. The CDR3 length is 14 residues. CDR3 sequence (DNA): TGCGCCAGCAGCCAGACGGTAACTAATGAAAAACTGTTTTTT. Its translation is CASSQTVTNEKLFF.

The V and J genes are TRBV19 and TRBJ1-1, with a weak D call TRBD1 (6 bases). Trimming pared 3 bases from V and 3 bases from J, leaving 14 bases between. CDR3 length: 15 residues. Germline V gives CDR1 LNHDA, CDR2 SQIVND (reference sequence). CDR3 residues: CASSIPTGRYTEAFF. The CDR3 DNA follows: TGTGCCAGTAGTATCCCGACAGGCCGATACACTGAAGCTTTCTTT.

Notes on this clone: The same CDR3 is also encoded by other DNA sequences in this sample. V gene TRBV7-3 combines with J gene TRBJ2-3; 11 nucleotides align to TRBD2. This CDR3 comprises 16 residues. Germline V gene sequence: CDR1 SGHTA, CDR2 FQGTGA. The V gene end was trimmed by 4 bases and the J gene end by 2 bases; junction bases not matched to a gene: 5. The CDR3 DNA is TGTGCCAGCAGCTCCGGACTAGCGGGCCACACAGATACGCAGTATTTT. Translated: CASSSGLAGHTDTQYF. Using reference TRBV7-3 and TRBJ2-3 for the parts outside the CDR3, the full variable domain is GAGVSQTPSNKVTEKGKYVELRCDPISGHTALYWYRQSLGQGPEFLIYFQGTGAADDSGLPNDRFFAVRPEGSVSTLKIQRTERGDSAVYLCASSSGLAGHTDTQYFGPGTRLTVL.

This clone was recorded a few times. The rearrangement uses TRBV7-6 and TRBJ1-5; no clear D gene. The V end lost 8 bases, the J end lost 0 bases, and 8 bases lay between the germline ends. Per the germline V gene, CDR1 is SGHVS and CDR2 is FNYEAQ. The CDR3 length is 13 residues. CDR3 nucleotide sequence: TGTGCCAGCTCCAGCAATAGCAATCAGCCCCAGCATTTT. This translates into CASSSNSNQPQHF.

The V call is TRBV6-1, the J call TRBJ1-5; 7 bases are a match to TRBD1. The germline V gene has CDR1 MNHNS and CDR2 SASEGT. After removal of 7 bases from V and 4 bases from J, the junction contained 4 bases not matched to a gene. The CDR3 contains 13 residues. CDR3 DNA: TGTGCCAGCACCTCGACAGGGAATCAGCCCCAGCATTTT. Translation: CASTSTGNQPQHF.

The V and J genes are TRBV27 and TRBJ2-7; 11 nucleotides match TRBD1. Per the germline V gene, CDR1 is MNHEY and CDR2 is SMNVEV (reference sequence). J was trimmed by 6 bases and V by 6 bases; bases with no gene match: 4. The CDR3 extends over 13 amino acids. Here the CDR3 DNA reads TGTGCCAGCAGGAGAGGGACAGGGGGCGAGCAGTACTTC. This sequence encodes CASRRGTGGEQYF.

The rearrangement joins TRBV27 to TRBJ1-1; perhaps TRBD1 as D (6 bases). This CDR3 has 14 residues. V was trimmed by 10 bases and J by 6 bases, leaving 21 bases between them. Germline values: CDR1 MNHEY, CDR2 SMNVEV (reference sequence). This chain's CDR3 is CATHKGQRGSEAFF. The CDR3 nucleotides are TGTGCCACCCACAAAGGACAGCGGGGTTCTGAAGCTTTCTTT.

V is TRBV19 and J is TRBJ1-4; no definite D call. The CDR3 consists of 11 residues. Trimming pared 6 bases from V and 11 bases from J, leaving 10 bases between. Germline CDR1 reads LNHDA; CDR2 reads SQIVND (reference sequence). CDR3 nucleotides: TGTGCCAGTAGGCGACAAGGGAAACTGTTTTTT. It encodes CASRRQGKLFF.

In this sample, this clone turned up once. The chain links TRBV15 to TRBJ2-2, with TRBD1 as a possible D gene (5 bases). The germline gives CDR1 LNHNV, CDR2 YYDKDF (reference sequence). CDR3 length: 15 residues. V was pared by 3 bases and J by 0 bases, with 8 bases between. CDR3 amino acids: CATSSRGTNTGELFF. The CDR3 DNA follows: TGTGCCACCAGCAGTAGGGGAACGAACACCGGGGAGCTGTTTTTT.